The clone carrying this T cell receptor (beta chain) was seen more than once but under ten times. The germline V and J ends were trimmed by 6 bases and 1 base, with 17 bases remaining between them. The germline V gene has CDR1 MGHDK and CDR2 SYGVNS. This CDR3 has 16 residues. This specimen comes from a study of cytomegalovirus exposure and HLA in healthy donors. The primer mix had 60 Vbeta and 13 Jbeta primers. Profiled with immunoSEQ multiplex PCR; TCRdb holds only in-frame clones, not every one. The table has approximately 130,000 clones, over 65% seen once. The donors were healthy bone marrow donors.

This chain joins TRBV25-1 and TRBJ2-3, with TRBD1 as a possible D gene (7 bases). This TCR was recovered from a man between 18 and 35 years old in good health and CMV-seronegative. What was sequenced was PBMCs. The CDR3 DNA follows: TGTGCCAGCAGCCCCTCAGGGGGGCCCCGCACAGATACGCAGTATTTT. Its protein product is CASSPSGGPRTDTQYF.